This record concerns one T cell receptor beta chain sequence. The data were produced by immunoSEQ multiplex PCR, yet TCRdb's version contains in-frame clones alone and is incomplete. The sample has more than 140,000 clones, 88% seen once. This specimen belongs to a study of blood T cell repertoires in COVID-19. The wider study: Acute-phase and convalescent COVID-19 samples originated in the United States, Italy and Spain.

This CDR3 has 13 amino acids. Between the trimmed V and J ends, which lost 10 bases and 7 bases, there was a span of 14 bases. Germline CDR1 is SGHTA and CDR2 is FQGNSA. The chain carries TRBV7-2 and TRBJ1-6; D is possibly TRBD1 (6 bases). The TCR sequence derives from a woman aged 60-75 years with acute or convalescent COVID-19. Sequences were obtained from peripheral blood. The CDR3 DNA reads TGTGCCACACAGGGCTCGGGGAATTCACCCCTCCACTTT. Amino acids: CATQGSGNSPLHF.